Listed below are T cell receptor beta chains from one sample, sequenced in a study of CXCR3-negative and CXCR3-positive naive CD8 T cells. TCRdb reprocessed the 5' RACE reads; each CDR3 protein has one entry and no DNA is given. In total, the table holds 90,000 to 150,000 distinct CDR3 sequences. Input material: naive CXCR3+ CD8+ T cells from blood. These receptors were obtained from a human donor in good health. Some clones in this sample may be carry-over from other donors' samples. The CDR3 runs from the conserved cysteine through the conserved F or W.

CDR3 protein,V gene,J gene
CASSSLTGEQYF,TRBV7-3,TRBJ2-7
CAISDRDSDYEQYF,TRBV10-3,TRBJ2-7
CASSLGGPAPYNEQFF,TRBV5-5,TRBJ2-1
CSVAPGQYNEQFF,TRBV29-1,TRBJ2-7
CSVETGGTEAFF,TRBV29-1,TRBJ1-1
CASKQGAEDLEQYF,TRBV12-3/TRBV12-4,TRBJ2-7
CASRGEGVDEQFF,TRBV21-1,TRBJ2-1
CASSLLWTEHQETQYF,TRBV27,TRBJ2-5
CSARDLAGGYNEQFF,TRBV20-1,TRBJ2-1
CAGPQGEDNEQFF,TRBV2,TRBJ2-1
CASSPGQGEGNTEAFF,TRBV7-6,TRBJ1-1
CASSATSGGFGEQFF,TRBV7-2,TRBJ2-1
CACSAERGGLGTDTQYF,TRBV27,TRBJ2-3
CASSDRGMNTEAFF,TRBV6-1,TRBJ1-1
CASITSGGAVSYNEQFF,TRBV27,TRBJ2-1
CASQLAEAYNEQFF,TRBV28,TRBJ2-1
CSARPLGAYEQYF,TRBV20-1,TRBJ2-7
CASRRDYEQYF,TRBV2,TRBJ2-7
CASSLRQVQETQYF,TRBV13,TRBJ2-5
CSVDGLAVTDTQYF,TRBV29-1,TRBJ2-3
CASRTIQGTNTEAFF,TRBV27,TRBJ1-1
CAIETGYTEAFF,TRBV7-9,TRBJ1-1
CASSQGPSGIEQYF,TRBV3-1,TRBJ2-7
CASSQGTLAGSEEQYF,TRBV3-1,TRBJ2-7
CASRNQGDSNQPQHF,TRBV6-6,TRBJ1-5
CASSRNRGEQYF,TRBV28,TRBJ2-7
CASSAQAEGGELFF,TRBV5-1,TRBJ2-2
CASSSEAGDTQYF,TRBV28,TRBJ2-3
CASSSSRGLHYGYTF,TRBV12-3/TRBV12-4,TRBJ1-2
CASSYGIAGRTDTQYF,TRBV6-5,TRBJ2-3
CASSFYSGSYEQYF,TRBV5-1,TRBJ2-7
CASSPTGTGIRAGELFF,TRBV4-1,TRBJ2-2
CASSPRTEDTQYF,TRBV28,TRBJ2-3
CSVAGASEQFF,TRBV29-1,TRBJ2-1
CANWDTSSYEQYF,TRBV6-6,TRBJ2-7
CASSLAAGQGEDTQYF,TRBV7-6,TRBJ2-3
CASSHRTSGTQGEQYF,TRBV4-1,TRBJ2-7
CASSQVAGVEQFF,TRBV4-1,TRBJ2-1
CASSLGASGPSYYEQYF,TRBV28,TRBJ2-7
CASSLTSESYEQYF,TRBV28,TRBJ2-7
CASSVDDANEQFF,TRBV9,TRBJ2-1
CASSLGSETQYF,TRBV7-9,TRBJ2-5
CASSYGWGYEQYF,TRBV6-5,TRBJ2-7
CSVAGQPYGYTF,TRBV29-1,TRBJ1-2
CASSSAGGASYNEQFF,TRBV7-9,TRBJ2-1
CASIGGLEVGSYNEQFF,TRBV6-6,TRBJ2-1
CASSSPTSYNSPLHF,TRBV28,TRBJ1-6
CASSSGTDSNQPQHF,TRBV28,TRBJ1-5
CSARGGSGGILHEQYF,TRBV20-1,TRBJ2-7
CSARGGGEGPRYNEQFF,TRBV20-1,TRBJ2-1
CASSVDLALDEQYF,TRBV9,TRBJ2-7
CASRLRDSSYNEQFF,TRBV28,TRBJ2-1
CSVKGPFGVPTNEKLFF,TRBV29-1,TRBJ1-4
CASRPDRVNTEAFF,TRBV6-2/TRBV6-3,TRBJ1-1
CASSAYNGYEQYF,TRBV6-1,TRBJ2-7
CASSQGRGTREQYF,TRBV4-3,TRBJ2-7
CSVREPGGYEQYF,TRBV29-1,TRBJ2-7
CSARALAGATYEQYF,TRBV20-1,TRBJ2-7
CASSLNGGGVYNEQFF,TRBV7-3,TRBJ2-1